Presented here are 4 T cell receptor beta chains from one specimen sequenced in a study of T cells expressing NK-cell markers. Reanalyzing the 5' RACE reads, TCRdb keeps one entry per CDR3 protein, without DNA. The specimen's table records approximately 460,000 distinct CDR3 sequences. The sample was blood T cells: a sorted CD56 or NKG2C T cell subset, CD4+ or CD8+ T cells, or bulk PBMC T cells (not recorded which). These receptors were taken from a woman aged 18 to 75 in good health.

The CDR3 is CASSLSGRVSYNEQFF. The chain combines TRBV27 with TRBJ2-1; TCRdb gives TRBD2 as the D gene, but with no DNA this cannot be confirmed. Germline-derived CDR1 and CDR2 are MNHEY and SMNVEV (reference sequence). The CDR3 length is 16 residues.

The chain employs TRBV12-3 or TRBV12-4 and TRBJ2-7. The CDR3 length is 14 residues. The CDR3 region is CASSFVGVYYEQYF.

This chain joins TRBV7-9 and TRBJ1-4; TCRdb picks TRBD1, but there is no DNA to check that call. This CDR3 comprises 14 residues. CDR1 and CDR2 from the germline V gene are SEHNR and FQNEAQ (reference sequence). CDR3 sequence reads: CASSLRQGNEKLFF.

The chain recombines TRBV5-5 with TRBJ2-1; the TCRdb D gene call, TRBD2, has no DNA to confirm it. From germline, CDR1 is SGHKS and CDR2 YYEKEE (reference sequence). This CDR3 region has 18 residues. Here the CDR3 reads CASSLGLAGETPHNEQFF.